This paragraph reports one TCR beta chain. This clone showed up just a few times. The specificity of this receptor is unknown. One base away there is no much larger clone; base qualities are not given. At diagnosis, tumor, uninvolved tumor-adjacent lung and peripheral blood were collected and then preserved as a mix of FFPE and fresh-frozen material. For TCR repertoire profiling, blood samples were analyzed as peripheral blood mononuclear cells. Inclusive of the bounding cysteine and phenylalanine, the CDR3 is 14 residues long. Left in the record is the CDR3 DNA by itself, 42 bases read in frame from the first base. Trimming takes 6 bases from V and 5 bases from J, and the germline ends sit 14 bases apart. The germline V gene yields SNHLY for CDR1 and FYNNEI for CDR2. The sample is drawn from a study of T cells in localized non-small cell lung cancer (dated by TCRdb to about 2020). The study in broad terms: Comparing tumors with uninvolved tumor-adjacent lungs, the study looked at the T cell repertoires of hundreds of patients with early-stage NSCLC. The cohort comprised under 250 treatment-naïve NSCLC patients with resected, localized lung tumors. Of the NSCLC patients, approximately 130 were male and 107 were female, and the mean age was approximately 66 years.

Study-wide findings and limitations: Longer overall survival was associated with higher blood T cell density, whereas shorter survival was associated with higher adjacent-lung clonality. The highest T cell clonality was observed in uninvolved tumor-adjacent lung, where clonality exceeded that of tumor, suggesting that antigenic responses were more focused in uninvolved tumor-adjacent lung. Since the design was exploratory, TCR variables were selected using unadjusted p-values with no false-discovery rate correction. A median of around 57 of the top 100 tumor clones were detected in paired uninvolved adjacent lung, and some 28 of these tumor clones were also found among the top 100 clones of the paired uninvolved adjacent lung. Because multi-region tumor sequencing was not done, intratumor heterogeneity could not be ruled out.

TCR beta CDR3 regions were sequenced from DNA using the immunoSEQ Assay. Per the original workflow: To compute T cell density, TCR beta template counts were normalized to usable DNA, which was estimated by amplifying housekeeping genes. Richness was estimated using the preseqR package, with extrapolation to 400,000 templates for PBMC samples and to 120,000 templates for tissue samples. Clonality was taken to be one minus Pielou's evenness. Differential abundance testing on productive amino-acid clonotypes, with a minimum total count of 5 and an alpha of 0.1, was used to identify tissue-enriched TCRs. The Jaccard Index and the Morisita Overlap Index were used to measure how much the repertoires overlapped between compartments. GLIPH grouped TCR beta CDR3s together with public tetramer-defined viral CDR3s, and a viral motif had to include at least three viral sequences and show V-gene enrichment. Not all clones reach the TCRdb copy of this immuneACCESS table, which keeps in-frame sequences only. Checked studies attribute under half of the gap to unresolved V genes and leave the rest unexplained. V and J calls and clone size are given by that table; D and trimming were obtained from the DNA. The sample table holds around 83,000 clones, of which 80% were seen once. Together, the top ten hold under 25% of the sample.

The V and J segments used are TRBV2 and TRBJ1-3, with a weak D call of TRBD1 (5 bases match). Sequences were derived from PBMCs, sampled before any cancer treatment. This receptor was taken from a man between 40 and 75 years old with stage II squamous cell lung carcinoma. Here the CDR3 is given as CASRMGHPRNTIYF. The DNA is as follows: TGTGCCAGCAGAATGGGGCACCCACGAAACACCATATATTTT.